This T cell receptor (beta chain) was profiled in a study of blood T cells in healthy people across ages. The germline CDR1 and CDR2 sequences are DFQATT and SNEGSKA (reference sequence). There are 13 residues in the CDR3. Using a J-beta primer mix together with a sample-barcoded 5' primer, a second PCR was run for roughly 6 to 12 cycles. One entry per CDR3 protein results from TCRdb running MiXCR on the 5' RACE reads. Altogether over 1,500,000 distinct CDR3 sequences are present, approximately 50% being singletons, with the ten largest covering 2.1%. Sequencing was carried out using blood. V usage is TRBV20-1 and J usage is TRBJ2-7, with D perhaps matching TRBD1 or TRBD2 (6 bases each). The better agreement between TRBJ2-5 and the DNA end casts doubt on the J call. This receptor was taken from a woman aged 40 to 50 in good health. DNA for the CDR3: TGCAGTGCTGATTTACAGGGAGGAGAGACCCAGTACTTC. It translates to CSADLQGGETQYF.